This T cell receptor beta chain was identified in a study of CD8+ T cells in alopecia areata. Study information: For 6 to 18 months, tofacitinib was taken, and 6 months off drug followed. Study-wide findings and caveats: Scalp clonality, together with expanded CD8+ clones among the top 100, fell significantly with tofacitinib. There was only one nonresponder, so it was unclear how baseline CD8+ expansion relates to response. Under tofacitinib, numerous expanded lesional clonotypes remained detectable in scalp and blood.

Treatment denoted: oral pan-JAK inhibitor, 5-10 mg twice daily. Note on this clone: Its target is not known.

Germline loops: CDR1 SQVTM, CDR2 ANQGSEA. This CDR3 comprises 14 residues. Trimming removed 4 bases from V and 1 base from J, with 13 bases in between. TCR sequencing used cDNA made by reverse transcription of extracted RNA. TCRdb keeps only in-frame clones here, not all; method: immunoSEQ multiplex PCR. Of approximately 210,000 clones in the sample, approximately 61% were seen once. The receptor comes from a human donor with alopecia areata. The material was CD4+ T cells sorted from blood, obtained at week 24, from a patient treated with tofacitinib. The rearrangement joins TRBV29-1 to TRBJ1-1; D gene uncertain. CDR3 loop: CSVVGRISNTEAFF. For the CDR3, the DNA is TGCAGCGTTGTCGGCAGAATCTCGAACACTGAAGCTTTCTTT.